This paragraph covers one T cell receptor beta chain sequence. This clone was found a few times. What antigen it recognizes has not been identified. No much larger clone is present one base from it, and per-base qualities are unavailable. Including the terminal cysteine and phenylalanine, the CDR3 comprises 16 residues. The kept DNA is CDR3 alone, 48 bases in frame from the first base. CDR1 and CDR2 were assigned from the germline V gene as LGHNA and YNFKEQ. Trimming takes 0 bases from V and 4 bases from J, and the germline ends sit 13 bases apart. Libraries were prepared through the immunoSEQ multiplex PCR assay. RNA was extracted from all samples and reverse transcribed into cDNA as template for TCR sequencing. SuperScript III was used to make first-strand cDNA, primed with a 2:1 mix of oligo-dT and random hexamers. A synthetic immune receptor repertoire was used to gauge amplification bias, and whatever bias remained was removed computationally. As for how the authors treated the data: Raw reads were preprocessed to remove errors, and CDR3 was defined according to IMGT conventions as the region from the conserved cysteine to phenylalanine. Clonality was calculated as 1 minus Shannon entropy normalized by log2 of the number of productive unique TCRs. Scalp TCRbeta sequences were cross-referenced with sorted blood CD4 and CD8 repertoires so that the CD4 or CD8 identity of scalp clones could be inferred. Here the immuneACCESS table is served through TCRdb, limited to in-frame sequences with V and J called. Missing clones are a known gap in these copies; in checked studies unresolved V genes cover under half, and the rest lacks a known reason. V, J and clone size are those of that table, while D and trimming were read from the DNA. Here the sample has 150,000 to 200,000 clones; more than 55% occur a single time. In total, the top ten clones hold about 3.5% of the sample.

This specimen comes from a study of CD8+ T cells in alopecia areata (dated by TCRdb to 2016 to 2019). At the level of the whole study: Treated patients were enrolled in an open-label pilot trial of oral tofacitinib at 5 to 10 mg twice daily for moderate-to-severe alopecia areata. Patients stayed on tofacitinib for 6 to 18 months and then had 6 months of follow-up off drug so that delayed response and recurrence could be assessed. For the treated patients, the SALT score, which quantifies what percentage of scalp surface area is affected, served as the measure of disease severity. High-throughput TCRbeta sequencing was used to examine T cell clonal expansion in alopecia areata in both the C3H/HeJ mouse model and human patients. On the human side, TCRbeta sequencing was run on scalp tissue and on sorted CD4+ and CD8+ peripheral blood T cells from healthy controls and from alopecia areata patients with either patchy or totalis/universalis disease. Biopsies were taken from tofacitinib-treated patients at baseline and again at 4 and 24 weeks into treatment, and several of those patients also had a later scalp biopsy. Scalp clonality was compared across normal scalp (n=4), patchy alopecia areata scalp (n=8), and alopecia totalis/universalis scalp (n=8). RNA came from the PAXgene miRNA kit for fixed scalp, the miRNeasy kit for PBMCs, and the RNeasy kit for mouse skin. immunoSEQ multiplex PCR using 35 Vbeta forward primers and 13 Jbeta reverse primers was used to amplify TCRbeta CDR3 regions. Broad study findings and their caveats: TCR sequences shared between patients were less clear than in mice, possibly partly because of HLA diversity in the patient population. Tofacitinib significantly decreased scalp clonality and the number of expanded CD8+ clones among the top 100 scalp clones. Unlike mouse skin, which is dominated by gammadelta T cells, normal human skin has resident alphabeta T cells that are also sequenced, and this complicates analysis of the scalp TCR repertoire. Compared with normal scalp, lesional scalp had higher clonality and more expanded CD8+ clones, particularly in alopecia totalis/universalis, a pattern that suggests antigenic drive. The treated cohort was small, with a single nonresponder, so links between baseline CD8+ expansion and response need larger studies. Many expanded lesional clones were found to persist in scalp and blood during tofacitinib treatment, and relapse after treatment cessation may be partly explained by this persistence.

In light of the paper, this sample's time point label describes: more than 3 weeks on oral tofacitinib. Reading the label with the study, this specimen's treatment or condition is: oral pan-JAK inhibitor, 5-10 mg twice daily. From alopecia areata patients, peripheral blood was collected along with lesional scalp punch biopsies. PBMCs were isolated by density centrifugation and stained for CD3, CD4 and CD8, after which CD4+ and CD8+ T cells were sorted on a FACSAria. The V and J genes are TRBV4-2 and TRBJ2-1; the best D guess is TRBD2, with 7 bases matching. The sequencing here drew on CD4+ T cells sorted from blood, taken at week 4, from a patient treated with tofacitinib. This TCR derives from a human donor with alopecia areata. The nucleotide sequence reads as follows: TGTGCCAGCAGCCAAGACCGCGGGGGCGCATACAATGAGCAGTTCTTC. Translated, this gives CASSQDRGGAYNEQFF.